The source of this T cell receptor beta chain is a study of T cells after posttransplantation cyclophosphamide. General observations from the study: Skin or GI-infiltrating T cells shared few TRB sequences with blood.

Comment on this clone: Its antigen is currently unknown.

The germline V gene encodes CDR1 SGHAT and CDR2 FQNNGV. V was cut by 0 bases and J by 4 bases, with 16 bases left in between. The length of the CDR3 is 16 residues. The data were produced by immunoSEQ multiplex PCR, yet TCRdb's version contains in-frame clones alone and is incomplete. The sample carries 50,000 to 60,000 clones, around 94% recorded once. Material for sequencing was PBMCs. The rearrangement joins TRBV11-2 to TRBJ2-7, with D unresolved. The sequence derives from a woman between 25 and 40 years old in good health and a related stem cell transplant donor. CDR3 sequence reads: CASSLEGQSSRYEQYF. DNA for the CDR3: TGTGCCAGCAGCTTAGAGGGCCAGAGCAGTCGGTACGAGCAGTACTTC.